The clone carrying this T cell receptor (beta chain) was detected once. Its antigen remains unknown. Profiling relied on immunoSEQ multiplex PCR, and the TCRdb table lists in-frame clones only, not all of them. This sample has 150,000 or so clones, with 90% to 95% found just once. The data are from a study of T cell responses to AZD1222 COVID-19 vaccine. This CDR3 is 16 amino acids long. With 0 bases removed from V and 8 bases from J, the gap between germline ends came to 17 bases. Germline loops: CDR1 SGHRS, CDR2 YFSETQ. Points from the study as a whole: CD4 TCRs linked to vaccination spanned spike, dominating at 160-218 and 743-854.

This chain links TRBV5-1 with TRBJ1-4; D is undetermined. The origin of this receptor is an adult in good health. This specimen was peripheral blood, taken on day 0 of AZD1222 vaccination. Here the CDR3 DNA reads TGCGCCAGCAGCTTGGAATCAGGTGCAATATGGGAAAAACTGTTTTTT. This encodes CASSLESGAIWEKLFF.